This T cell receptor beta chain was identified during a study of Graves' ophthalmopathy and Graves' hyperthyroidism. Per the germline V gene, CDR1 is MNHEY and CDR2 is SVGAGI. The trim removed 7 bases at V and 5 bases at J, leaving 5 bases unmatched. The CDR3 length is 13 residues. Notes on the study in general: Blood also contained most of the expanded thyroid clonotypes above 0.001 frequency.

RNA transcripts were the template, and TCR beta CDR3 regions were amplified from them. First-round RT-PCR used HTBI primers; second-round multiplex PCR followed. MiXCR was run by TCRdb on the multiplex PCR reads, yielding one entry per CDR3 protein. The data show 150,000 to 200,000 distinct CDR3 sequences, 35% to 45% seen once. Diagnosis was based on clinical symptoms, serum thyroxine, TRAb, thyroid ultrasound and orbital computed tomography. This clonotype was seen at least ten times. The target antigen is unknown. The V gene is TRBV6-5, the J gene TRBJ2-5; TRBD1 matches 9 bases. Sequencing was performed on peripheral blood. This clonotype originated in a man younger than 45 with Graves' ophthalmopathy. Here the CDR3 DNA reads TGTGCCAGCAACGACAGGGGGAAGGAGACCCAGTACTTC. Protein: CASNDRGKETQYF.